These 9 T cell receptor beta chains came from one sample sequenced in a study of T cells in Graves' hyperthyroidism and ophthalmopathy. Amplified TCR beta CDR3 regions came from RNA transcripts. A first-round RT-PCR of the TCR CDR3 used the HTBI primer set. TCRdb re-derived calls from the multiplex PCR reads in MiXCR, one entry per CDR3 protein. The sample shows fewer than 55,000 distinct CDR3 sequences, about 53% of them seen only once. The source material was peripheral blood or thyroid tissue (not recorded which). The receptors derive from a young man with Graves' hyperthyroidism.

The rearrangement joins TRBV9 to TRBJ2-7; TRBD2 matches 7 bases. The V segment lost 5 bases and the J segment 9 bases; nucleotides outside the gene matches: 17. The CDR3 is 15 residues long. CDR1 SGDLS and CDR2 YYNGEE come from the germline V gene. The CDR3 DNA sequence: TGTGCCAGCAGTTTAAATGCGGGAGCCCCGGGGCGGCAGTACTTC. It specifies CASSLNAGAPGRQYF.

At least ten counts were recorded for this clonotype. This chain connects TRBV7-2 to TRBJ1-2; 7 bases are shared with TRBD1. V was pared by 0 bases and J by 5 bases, with 6 bases of the junction left unmatched. The length of the CDR3 is 15 residues. The germline V gene encodes CDR1 SGHTA and CDR2 FQGNSA. CDR3 nucleotides: TGTGCCAGCAGCTTAGCACCTGAGACAGGGTATGGCTACACCTTC. It is translated as CASSLAPETGYGYTF.

This chain joins TRBV12-3 or TRBV12-4 and TRBJ2-7; D is tentatively TRBD1 or TRBD2 (6 bases each). CDR3 length: 12 residues. The V and J ends lost 1 base and 7 bases respectively, with 8 bases between them. This chain's CDR3 is CASSLEGGEQYF. CDR3 nucleotide sequence: TGTGCCAGCAGTTTAGAAGGGGGGGAGCAGTACTTC.

This clonotype was recorded many times. V and J are TRBV20-1 and TRBJ2-7; D not resolved. CDR3 length: 14 residues. V lost 3 bases and J 4 bases, leaving 16 bases between the germline ends. Germline values: CDR1 DFQATT, CDR2 SNEGSKA (reference sequence). The CDR3 DNA sequence: TGCAGTGCTAGTAGTTACGAACTGGTATACGAGCAGTACTTC. Amino acid sequence: CSASSYELVYEQYF.

The sample holds one count of this clonotype. The chain joins TRBV7-2 to TRBJ2-5, with D perhaps matching TRBD1 (5 bases). V lost 11 bases and J lost 3, with 16 bases in between. The CDR3 runs to 13 residues. The V gene's germline CDR1 is SGHTA and CDR2 FQGNSA. The CDR3 loop is CAGWGSAKETQYF. The CDR3 DNA reads TGTGCCGGCTGGGGCAGCGCTAAAGAGACCCAGTACTTC.

The chain carries TRBV10-3 and TRBJ1-4, with 10 bases lining up with TRBD1. This CDR3 has 15 amino acids. Per the germline V gene, CDR1 is ENHRY and CDR2 is SYGVKD. Trimming cost V 5 bases and J 7 bases; bases outside gene matches: 7. Here the CDR3 DNA reads TGTGCCATCAGTCGCTCGGGACAGGGGAGTGAAAAACTGTTTTTT. Amino acids: CAISRSGQGSEKLFF.

The rearrangement joins TRBV29-1 to TRBJ1-1; D might be TRBD1 (5 bases). V was trimmed by 2 bases and J by 0 bases, leaving 13 bases between them. The CDR3 covers 15 residues. CDR1 is SQVTM and CDR2 is ANQGSEA in the germline V gene. In DNA form, the CDR3 reads TGCAGCGTTGAATTCAGGGCCCCCATGAACACTGAAGCTTTCTTT. Residues: CSVEFRAPMNTEAFF.

The chain recombines TRBV24-1 with TRBJ1-6; no definite D call. The CDR3 extends over 12 amino acids. Trimming shortened V by 4 bases and J by 7 bases, and 4 bases separated the two germline ends. CDR1 is KGHDR, CDR2 SFDVKD, per germline. CDR3: CATSDGNSPLHF. The CDR3 nucleotides read TGTGCCACCAGTGACGGCAATTCACCCCTCCACTTT.

Many counts were recorded for this clonotype. V usage is TRBV28 and J usage is TRBJ2-7, with no clear D. The CDR3 is 14 amino acids. V lost 5 bases to trimming and J lost 3 bases, with 14 bases between them. Germline loops: CDR1 MDHEN, CDR2 SYDVKM. CDR3 nucleotides: TGTGCCAGCAGTCTCCCAAACAGAGTCTACGAGCAGTACTTC. Amino acids: CASSLPNRVYEQYF.